Shown below are 16 T cell receptor beta chains from a single sample sequenced in a study of blood T cell repertoires in COVID-19 (dated by TCRdb to the early 2020s). Library prep was done by the immunoSEQ multiplex PCR assay. TCRdb re-hosts the immuneACCESS table, in-frame sequences only. Its copies lack some clones; in the studies checked, an unresolved V gene accounts for under half of them, and the cause for the rest is not known. The table for this sample lists 70,000 to 100,000 clones; roughly 87% of them were counted only once. The ten largest account for around 17% of the sample. The sequenced material came from peripheral blood. The receptors were gathered from a woman aged 55-70 years with COVID-19, enrolled during active disease.

This clone was detected a few times. The V call is TRBV2, the J call TRBJ2-7; 11 bases align to TRBD1. With 5 bases clipped from V and 3 bases from J, the junction kept 3 bases outside the gene matches. The CDR3 extends over 14 amino acids. The germline V gene encodes CDR1 SNHLY and CDR2 FYNNEI. In nucleotides, the CDR3 is TGTGCCAGCAGTTCGGGGACAGGGGGCTACGAGCAGTACTTC. It encodes CASSSGTGGYEQYF.

J is TRBJ1-5 and V is TRBV12-5, with D perhaps TRBD1 (5 bases). Germline V CDR1 and CDR2: LGHNT, FRNRAP. Trimming cost V 7 bases and J 5 bases, with 12 bases left between them. The CDR3 is 13 residues long. CDR3 nucleotides: TGTGCTAGTGTGTGGGGCAGAGATCAGCCCCAGCATTTT. Its protein is CASVWGRDQPQHF. Combining the CDR3 with reference TRBV12-5 and TRBJ1-5 gives the whole variable domain DARVTQTPRHKVTEMGQEVTMRCQPILGHNTVFWYRQTMMQGLELLAYFRNRAPLDDSGMPKDRFSAEMPDATLATLKIQPSEPRDSAVYFCASVWGRDQPQHFGDGTRLSIL.

Comments on this clone: Other DNA sequences within the sample encode an identical CDR3. The genes are TRBV12-3 or TRBV12-4 and TRBJ2-7, with D hard to call. This CDR3 is built from 13 residues. V was cut by 1 base and J by 0 bases, with 4 bases left in between. The CDR3 DNA is TGTGCCAGCAGTTTAGGCGGCTCCTACGAGCAGTACTTC. Amino acid sequence: CASSLGGSYEQYF.

J is TRBJ1-2 and V is TRBV5-1; tentatively, D is TRBD1 (6 bases). The V end was cut by 0 bases, the J end by 4 bases, with 10 bases between. CDR1 is SGHRS and CDR2 is YFSETQ in the germline V gene. The CDR3 contains 14 residues. The CDR3 DNA reads as TGCGCCAGCAGCTTGGACAGGGTAGGCTATGGCTACACCTTC. It specifies CASSLDRVGYGYTF.

The chain couples TRBV7-8 to TRBJ1-2; 11 bases line up with TRBD1. Germline V gene data show CDR1 as SGHVS and CDR2 as FQNEAQ. The J segment lost 6 bases and the V segment lost 5 bases, leaving 5 bases of the junction unmatched. The CDR3 sequence is 14 residues long. The CDR3 protein is CASSLDRGLDGYTF. The CDR3 nucleotides read TGTGCCAGCAGCCTGGACAGGGGGCTTGATGGCTACACCTTC.

The chain combines TRBV15 with TRBJ2-2, with 12 bases identical to TRBD2. The CDR3 sequence is 18 residues long. V was pared by 4 bases and J by 1 base, with 7 bases of the junction left unmatched. Germline lookup yields CDR1 LNHNV and CDR2 YYDKDF (reference sequence). CDR3 region: CATSTSSGGARNTGELFF. CDR3 in DNA: TGTGCCACCAGCACCTCTAGCGGGGGGGCCAGGAACACCGGGGAGCTGTTTTTT.

The chain carries TRBV2 and TRBJ2-3; 7 nucleotides line up with TRBD2. V trimming: 3 bases; J trimming: 2 bases; junction bases outside the gene matches: 2. The germline V gene encodes CDR1 SNHLY and CDR2 FYNNEI. The CDR3 length is 14 residues. In nucleotides, the CDR3 is TGTGCCAGCAGTGAGGGACTACTCACAGATACGCAGTATTTT. This codes for CASSEGLLTDTQYF.

The chain couples TRBV9 to TRBJ2-2; 8 bases line up with TRBD1. The CDR3 extends over 16 amino acids. V trimming: 2 bases; J trimming: 6 bases; junction bases outside the gene matches: 9. The germline V gene encodes CDR1 SGDLS and CDR2 YYNGEE. In nucleotides, the CDR3 is TGTGCCAGCAGCGTCGGGCAGGGGGCTTTAGCCGGGGAGCTGTTTTTT. Protein: CASSVGQGALAGELFF.

The chain joins TRBV3-1 (or the pseudogene TRBV3-2) to TRBJ2-7; tentative D call: TRBD2 (6 bases). The CDR3 sequence is 14 residues long. The V and J ends lost 4 bases and 7 bases respectively, with 17 bases between them. Germline CDR1 LGHDT, CDR2 YNNKEL (reference sequence). CDR3 protein: CASSLGGAQREQYF. Written as DNA, the CDR3 is TGTGCCAGCAGCCTCGGCGGGGCCCAGAGGGAGCAGTACTTC.

The chain joins TRBV5-1 to TRBJ2-5; 10 nucleotides agree with TRBD2. The CDR3 is 14 amino acids. V lost 3 bases, J lost 5 bases, and 4 bases stayed unmatched. Germline V gene data show CDR1 as SGHRS and CDR2 as YFSETQ. For the CDR3, the DNA is TGCGCCAGCAGCTCGGCACTAGCGGGGGAGACCCAGTACTTC. This gives the protein CASSSALAGETQYF.

V usage is TRBV10-2 and J usage is TRBJ2-7, with a weak D call TRBD1 (5 bases). The CDR3 is made up of 15 amino acids. V was shortened by 3 bases and J by 0 bases, with 12 bases between the two germline ends. Germline lookup yields CDR1 WSHSY and CDR2 SAAADI. The chain's CDR3 is CASSDTGSTSYEQYF. The CDR3 region has the DNA TGCGCCAGCAGTGATACAGGCTCGACCTCCTACGAGCAGTACTTC.

The table lists this clone with a few counts. V usage is TRBV7-9 and J usage is TRBJ1-1; TRBD1 is a possible D gene (5 bases). Deletions cut 3 bases from V and 1 base from J, with 9 bases between. The CDR3 sequence is 14 residues long. From germline, CDR1 is SEHNR and CDR2 FQNEAQ (reference sequence). CDR3 nucleotides: TGTGCCAGCAGCTTCTCCGGACAGAACACTGAAGCTTTCTTT. It yields the protein CASSFSGQNTEAFF.

V is TRBV30 and J is TRBJ1-5, with TRBD1 matching 8 bases. Germline V gene lookup returns CDR1 GTSNPN and CDR2 SVGIG (reference sequence). This CDR3 contains 15 residues. With V trimmed by 5 bases and J by 2 bases, 8 bases remained unmatched. CDR3: CAWQSGGKGNQPQHF. For the CDR3, the DNA is TGTGCCTGGCAATCAGGGGGCAAGGGCAATCAGCCCCAGCATTTT.

V and J are TRBV3-1 (or the pseudogene TRBV3-2) and TRBJ2-5; D is possibly TRBD2 (5 bases). The CDR3 totals 14 residues. CDR1 and CDR2 (germline): LGHDT, YNNKEL (reference sequence). V was trimmed by 4 bases and J by 5 bases, leaving 14 bases between them. The DNA for the CDR3 is TGTGCCAGCAGCCGACTACTGACGGCGGAGACCCAGTACTTC. This encodes CASSRLLTAETQYF.

In nucleotides, the CDR3 is TGTGCCTGGAGAGGGCAGGGGAATCAGCCCCAGCATTTT. Amino acids: CAWRGQGNQPQHF. The genes are TRBV30 and TRBJ1-5; possibly TRBD1 for D (6 bases). From germline, CDR1 is GTSNPN and CDR2 SVGIG (reference sequence). V lost 3 bases and J lost 4, with 10 bases in between. This CDR3 contains 13 residues.

CDR3 DNA sequence: TGTGCCAGCAGCCAAGCGGGGGCCTACGAGCAGTACTTC. The encoded protein is CASSQAGAYEQYF. The chain couples TRBV4-2 to TRBJ2-7, with D tentatively TRBD2 (6 bases). The CDR3 has 13 amino acids. Germline assignment: CDR1 LGHNA and CDR2 YNFKEQ. V was trimmed by 1 base and J by 2 bases, leaving 6 bases between them.